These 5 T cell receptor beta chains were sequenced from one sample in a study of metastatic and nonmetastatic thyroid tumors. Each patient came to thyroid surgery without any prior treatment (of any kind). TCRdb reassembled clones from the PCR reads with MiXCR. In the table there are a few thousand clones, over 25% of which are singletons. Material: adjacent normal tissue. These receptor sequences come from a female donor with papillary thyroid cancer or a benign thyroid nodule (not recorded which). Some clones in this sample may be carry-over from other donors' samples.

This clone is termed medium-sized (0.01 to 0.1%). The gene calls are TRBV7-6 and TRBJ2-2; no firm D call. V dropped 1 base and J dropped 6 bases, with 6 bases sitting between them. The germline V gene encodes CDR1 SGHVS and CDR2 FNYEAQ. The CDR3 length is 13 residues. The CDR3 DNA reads TGTGCCAGCAGCTTAGATCCGTCCGGGGAGCTGTTTTTT. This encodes CASSLDPSGELFF.

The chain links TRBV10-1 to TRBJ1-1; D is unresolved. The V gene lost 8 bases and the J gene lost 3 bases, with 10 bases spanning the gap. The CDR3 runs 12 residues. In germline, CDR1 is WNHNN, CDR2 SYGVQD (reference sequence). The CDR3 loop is CASSDLYTEAFF. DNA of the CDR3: TGCGCCAGCTCCGACCTGTACACTGAAGCTTTCTTT.

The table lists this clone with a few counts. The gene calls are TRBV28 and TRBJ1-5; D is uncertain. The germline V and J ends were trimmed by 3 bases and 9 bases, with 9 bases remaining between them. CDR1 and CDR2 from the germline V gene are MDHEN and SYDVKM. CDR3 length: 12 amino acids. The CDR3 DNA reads TGTGCCAGCAGTTTGCCTGTTCGGCCCCAGCATTTT. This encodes CASSLPVRPQHF.

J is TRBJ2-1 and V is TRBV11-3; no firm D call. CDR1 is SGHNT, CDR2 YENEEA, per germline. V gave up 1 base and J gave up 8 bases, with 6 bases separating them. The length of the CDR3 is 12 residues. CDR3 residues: CASSLVPDEQFF. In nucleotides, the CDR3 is TGTGCCAGCAGCTTAGTCCCCGATGAGCAGTTCTTC.

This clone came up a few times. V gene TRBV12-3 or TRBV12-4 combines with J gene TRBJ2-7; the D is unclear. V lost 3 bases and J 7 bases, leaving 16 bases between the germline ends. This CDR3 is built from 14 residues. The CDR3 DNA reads TGTGCCAGCAGTTTTCTAGGGCAGGTTAGAGAGCAGTACTTC. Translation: CASSFLGQVREQYF.